This TCR beta chain was recorded in a study of CD8 T cells in Susac syndrome. The germline V gene encodes CDR1 DFQATT and CDR2 SNEGSKA (reference sequence). The CDR3 has 12 amino acids. V lost 7 bases to trimming and J lost 4 bases; unmatched junction nucleotides: 6. It was with random hexamers that about 0.45 to 1 ug RNA was reverse transcribed. An immunoSEQ multiplex PCR amplified TCR beta CDR3 over 54 Vbeta and 13 Jbeta. Each CDR3 protein is one row after TCRdb ran MiXCR on the immunoSEQ multiplex PCR reads. Of under 200,000 distinct CDR3 sequences listed, around 94% are singletons. Blood CD8+ and CD4+ T cells underwent high-throughput TCR beta sequencing. Healthy donors formed controls matched for age and sex. TEMRA cells were FACS-enriched, unlike CD8+ and CD4+ T cells, which were negatively isolated.

The V call is TRBV20-1, the J call TRBJ1-1, with TRBD1 matching 7 bases. The TCR originated in a human donor in good health. The specimen was CD4+ T cells from PBMCs. The CDR3 bases are TGCAGTGTCCCGGGGACAGTCACTGAAGCTTTCTTT. This codes for CSVPGTVTEAFF.